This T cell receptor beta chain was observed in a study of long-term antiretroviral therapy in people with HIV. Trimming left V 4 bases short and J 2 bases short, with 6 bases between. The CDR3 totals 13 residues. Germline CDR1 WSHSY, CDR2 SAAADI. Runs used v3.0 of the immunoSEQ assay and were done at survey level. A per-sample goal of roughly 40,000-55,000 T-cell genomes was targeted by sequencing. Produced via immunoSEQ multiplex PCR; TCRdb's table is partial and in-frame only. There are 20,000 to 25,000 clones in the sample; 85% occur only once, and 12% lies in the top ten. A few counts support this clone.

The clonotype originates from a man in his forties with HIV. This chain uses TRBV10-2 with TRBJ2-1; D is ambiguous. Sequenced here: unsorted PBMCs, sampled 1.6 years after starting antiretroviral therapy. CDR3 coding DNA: TGCGCCAGCAGTGTGGAGACCTACAATGAGCAGTTCTTC. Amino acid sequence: CASSVETYNEQFF.